This TCR beta chain appears in the sequencing data of a study of blood T cell repertoires in COVID-19. Across the study: Whether acute or convalescent, the COVID-19 samples came from the United States, Italy and Spain. T cells, B-cell-depleted T cells, or PBMCs provided the cDNA or gDNA that served as material.

Generated by immunoSEQ multiplex PCR, the TCRdb table keeps only in-frame clones and is missing some. Of 250,000 or so clones in the sample, about nine tenths were seen once. The junction had 6 bases not matched to a gene; V was cut back by 8 bases and J by 2 bases. The germline CDR1 and CDR2 sequences are SGHTA and FQGNSA. The CDR3 is 14 amino acids. The chain couples TRBV7-2 to TRBJ2-7, with TRBD2 matching 10 bases. Sequencing was done on a sample of peripheral blood. This clonotype was obtained from a woman aged 25 to 45 with active or convalescent COVID-19. The CDR3 region has the DNA TGTGCCAGCTCCCCAGCGGGGGGGACCTACGAGCAGTACTTC. This encodes CASSPAGGTYEQYF.